The 32 T cell receptor beta chains below come from one sample, sequenced in a study of blood T cell repertoires in COVID-19. TCRdb's table, derived via immunoSEQ multiplex PCR, lists solely in-frame clones and lacks some. The sample has 150,000 to 200,000 clones, roughly 80% seen once. Material for sequencing was PBMCs or T cells enriched from blood (not recorded which). The source is a middle-aged man who had recovered from COVID-19.

In its sample, this clone was seen a few times. The chain carries TRBV12-5 and TRBJ1-5; D is uncertain. The V end lost 1 base, the J end lost 5 bases, and 3 bases lay between the germline ends. Germline CDR1 is LGHNT and CDR2 is FRNRAP. The CDR3 covers 12 residues. CDR3 coding DNA: TGTGCTAGTGGTTTGGAGCATCAGCCCCAGCATTTT. It translates to CASGLEHQPQHF.

The chain is built from TRBV19 and TRBJ1-2, with D unresolved. V was trimmed by 10 bases and J by 0 bases, leaving 12 bases between them. The CDR3 has 13 residues. Germline CDR1 reads LNHDA; CDR2 reads SQIVND (reference sequence). The CDR3 here is CATTPRSNYGYTF. Here the CDR3 DNA reads TGTGCCACTACGCCCAGGTCTAACTATGGCTACACCTTC.

In this sample, this clone turned up once. The chain recombines TRBV3-1 (or the pseudogene TRBV3-2) with TRBJ2-1, with a tentative D call TRBD2 (7 bases). CDR1 LGHDT and CDR2 YNNKEL come from the germline V gene (reference sequence). The CDR3 sequence is 15 residues long. V gave up 4 bases and J gave up 7 bases, with 17 bases separating them. The CDR3 DNA reads as TGTGCCAGCAGCCGCTGGGGTGGGGGGGCGAATGAGCAGTTCTTC. It encodes CASSRWGGGANEQFF.

This chain links TRBV10-3 with TRBJ1-2, with D possibly being TRBD1 (5 bases). CDR1 ENHRY and CDR2 SYGVKD come from the germline V gene. The CDR3 covers 14 residues. Trimming cost V 7 bases and J 4 bases, with 16 bases left between them. The CDR3 region is CAITPSGGGYGYTF. Written as DNA, the CDR3 is TGTGCCATCACTCCGTCGGGGGGTGGCTATGGCTACACCTTC.

V usage is TRBV3-1 (or the pseudogene TRBV3-2) and J usage is TRBJ2-6; a possible D gene is TRBD1 (5 bases). V lost 0 bases and J 5 bases, leaving 26 bases between the germline ends. CDR1 is LGHDT and CDR2 is YNNKEL in the germline V gene (reference sequence). This CDR3 has 21 residues. CDR3 in amino acids: CASSQDNGRVLEMYWANVLTF. CDR3 nucleotide sequence: TGTGCCAGCAGCCAAGATAACGGCAGGGTTTTGGAGATGTACTGGGCCAACGTCCTGACTTTC.

Here the CDR3 DNA reads TGTGCCAGCAGCTTAGGGCCCATGGGAGTAAATTCACCCCTCCACTTT. Amino acids: CASSLGPMGVNSPLHF. The chain joins TRBV7-6 to TRBJ1-6; no definite D call. Per the germline V gene, CDR1 is SGHVS and CDR2 is FNYEAQ. The V end lost 1 base, the J end lost 7 bases, and 14 bases lay between the germline ends. The CDR3 spans 16 residues.

This rearrangement joins TRBV6-5 to TRBJ1-4; 8 bases are a match to TRBD1. This CDR3 comprises 14 residues. From germline, CDR1 is MNHEY and CDR2 SVGAGI. J gave up 8 bases and V 5 bases, and 7 bases lay outside the gene matches. As DNA, the CDR3 is TGTGCCAGCAGTCCACGGACAGGGAGGGAAAAACTGTTTTTT. It translates to CASSPRTGREKLFF.

In its sample, this clone was seen a few times. The chain is built from TRBV3-1 (or the pseudogene TRBV3-2) and TRBJ2-3; 8 bases map to TRBD2. The CDR3 runs 15 residues. Germline assignment: CDR1 LGHDT and CDR2 YNNKEL (reference sequence). Trimming cost V 4 bases and J 4 bases; bases outside gene matches: 7. In DNA form, the CDR3 reads TGTGCCAGCAGCCGGACTAGCCTGGCTGCAGATACGCAGTATTTT. It yields the protein CASSRTSLAADTQYF.

There are a few counts of this clone. The genes are TRBV19 and TRBJ1-2; 10 nucleotides line up with TRBD1. Trimming at V came to 5 bases and at J to 0 bases, leaving 6 bases not matched to a gene. Per the germline V gene, CDR1 is LNHDA and CDR2 is SQIVND (reference sequence). The CDR3 loop spans 16 amino acids. The CDR3 spells CASSPRDRGPNYGYTF. The CDR3 nucleotides read TGTGCCAGTAGTCCCCGGGACAGGGGCCCTAACTATGGCTACACCTTC.

The chain employs TRBV6-2 or TRBV6-3 and TRBJ2-3; 8 nucleotides align to TRBD2. CDR3 size: 13 residues. Trimming removed 5 bases from V and 10 bases from J; junction bases left unmatched: 8. CDR1 MNHEY and CDR2 SVGEGT come from the germline V gene. The chain's CDR3 is CASSPDAGGAQYF. DNA for the CDR3: TGTGCCAGCAGTCCCGACGCGGGGGGAGCGCAGTATTTT.

This clone occurred once. V is TRBV2 and J is TRBJ1-1, with D unclear. Looked up from germline, CDR1 is SNHLY and CDR2 is FYNNEI. There are 12 residues in the CDR3. The V gene lost 6 bases and the J gene lost 6 bases, with 11 bases spanning the gap. CDR3 amino acids: CASSFDGPEAFF. CDR3 DNA sequence: TGTGCCAGCAGCTTTGATGGGCCTGAAGCTTTCTTT.

The chain couples TRBV5-1 to TRBJ1-3; D is undetermined. Looked up from germline, CDR1 is SGHRS and CDR2 is YFSETQ. The CDR3 is 13 amino acids. Trimming stripped 2 bases from V and 4 bases from J, with 7 bases between. CDR3 sequence (DNA): TGCGCCAGCAGCTTCGATACAGGAAACACCATATATTTT. Residues: CASSFDTGNTIYF.

Written as DNA, the CDR3 is TGTGCCAGCAGCGAGCTGACCGGGACAATGCGTGCGGACACTGAAGCTTTCTTT. Its protein product is CASSELTGTMRADTEAFF. This sequence joins TRBV9 and TRBJ1-1, with a tentative D call TRBD1 (6 bases). Germline CDR1 reads SGDLS; CDR2 reads YYNGEE. The V end lost 3 bases, the J end lost 3 bases, and 24 bases lay between the germline ends. The CDR3 totals 18 residues.

The V gene is TRBV7-3, the J gene TRBJ2-1; TRBD2 matches 9 bases. The V gene end was trimmed by 4 bases and the J gene end by 7 bases; junction bases not matched to a gene: 11. The germline V gene encodes CDR1 SGHTA and CDR2 FQGTGA. CDR3 length equals 16 residues. This chain's CDR3 is CASSYAGLASGNEQFF. Here the CDR3 DNA reads TGTGCCAGCAGCTACGCGGGACTAGCAAGTGGGAATGAGCAGTTCTTC.

V and J are TRBV11-2 and TRBJ2-5; maybe TRBD1 (6 bases). CDR3 length: 14 amino acids. Germline V gene sequence: CDR1 SGHAT, CDR2 FQNNGV. Trimming left V 4 bases short and J 1 base short, with 10 bases between. The CDR3 DNA sequence: TGTGCCAGCAGCTCGGACAGAACCCAAGAGACCCAGTACTTC. Translated: CASSSDRTQETQYF.

The rearrangement joins TRBV6-5 to TRBJ1-1; 7 bases agree with TRBD1. Germline lookup yields CDR1 MNHEY and CDR2 SVGAGI. Germline trimming cut 8 bases from V and 1 base from J; bases unmatched to any gene: 1. The CDR3 runs to 12 residues. The CDR3 here is CASWTGNTEAFF. The CDR3 region has the DNA TGTGCCAGCTGGACAGGGAACACTGAAGCTTTCTTT.

The rearrangement joins TRBV3-1 (or the pseudogene TRBV3-2) to TRBJ1-4; D not resolved. The CDR3 length is 19 residues. Looked up from germline, CDR1 is LGHDT and CDR2 is YNNKEL (reference sequence). V was shortened by 7 bases and J by 5 bases, with 29 bases between the two germline ends. The CDR3 spells CASTTFPSTRPSRNEKLFF. The CDR3 nucleotides are TGTGCCAGCACCACTTTCCCTAGCACCCGGCCGTCCAGAAATGAAAAACTGTTTTTT.

The chain carries TRBV16 and TRBJ1-5; no reliable D call. V was trimmed by 3 bases and J by 0 bases, leaving 12 bases between them. Germline V gene data show CDR1 as KGHSY and CDR2 as FQNENV. The CDR3 is made up of 16 amino acids. The CDR3 loop is CASSHEGAYSNQPQHF. Here the CDR3 DNA reads TGTGCCAGCAGCCATGAGGGAGCCTATAGCAATCAGCCCCAGCATTTT.

The gene calls are TRBV9 and TRBJ2-7; 9 positions agree with TRBD1. Looked up from germline, CDR1 is SGDLS and CDR2 is YYNGEE. Germline trimming cut 4 bases from V and 2 bases from J; bases unmatched to any gene: 4. The CDR3 totals 14 residues. The CDR3 here is CASSPGQGTYEQYF. The CDR3 DNA reads as TGTGCCAGCAGCCCCGGACAGGGGACCTACGAGCAGTACTTC.

The chain links TRBV15 to TRBJ2-5; no clear D gene. Germline-derived CDR1 and CDR2 are LNHNV and YYDKDF (reference sequence). The V end was cut by 4 bases, the J end by 8 bases, with 8 bases between. This CDR3 has 11 residues. Here the CDR3 DNA reads TGTGCCACCAGCACTCGCGTCACCCAGTACTTC. This encodes CATSTRVTQYF.

The rearrangement links TRBV2 to TRBJ1-4, with a possible D match to TRBD1 (5 bases). Trimming left V 4 bases short and J 10 bases short, with 16 bases between. The CDR3 has 14 amino acids. Germline CDR1 SNHLY, CDR2 FYNNEI. DNA of the CDR3: TGTGCCAGCAGTGTTCCGCAGGGAATAGGAAAACTGTTTTTT. This translates into CASSVPQGIGKLFF. Together with reference TRBV2 and TRBJ1-4, the CDR3 gives the full variable domain: EPEVTQTPSHQVTQMGQEVILRCVPISNHLYFYWYRQILGQKVEFLVSFYNNEISEKSEIFDDQFSVERPDGSNFTLKIRSTKLEDSAMYFCASSVPQGIGKLFFGSGTQLSVL.

The V call is TRBV7-9, the J call TRBJ1-2, with TRBD1 matching 9 bases. The CDR3 sequence is 15 residues long. The V segment lost 0 bases and the J segment 7 bases; nucleotides outside the gene matches: 6. Germline V lookup: CDR1 SEHNR, CDR2 FQNEAQ (reference sequence). The CDR3: CASSLAGQGNAGYTF. The CDR3 bases are TGTGCCAGCAGCTTAGCGGGACAGGGCAATGCTGGCTACACCTTC. The whole variable domain, remainder taken from reference TRBV7-9 and TRBJ1-2, is DTGVSQNPRHKITKRGQNVTFRCDPISEHNRLYWYRQTLGQGPEFLTYFQNEAQLEKSRLLSDRFSAERPKGSFSTLEIQRTEQGDSAMYLCASSLAGQGNAGYTFGSGTRLTVV.

The chain carries TRBV10-3 and TRBJ1-5; possibly TRBD1 for D (6 bases). Per the germline V gene, CDR1 is ENHRY and CDR2 is SYGVKD. Trimming removed 3 bases at V and 8 bases at J, with 11 bases between. The CDR3 runs 13 residues. The CDR3 protein is CAISEGGAEPQHF. In nucleotides, the CDR3 is TGTGCCATCAGTGAAGGGGGGGCAGAGCCCCAGCATTTT.

This chain joins TRBV3-1 (or the pseudogene TRBV3-2) and TRBJ2-5; 11 bases are shared with TRBD1. V lost 4 bases and J lost 5; bases outside the gene matches: 9. Germline CDR1 LGHDT, CDR2 YNNKEL (reference sequence). The CDR3 has 16 residues. CDR3: CASSRRDRGVRETQYF. In DNA, the CDR3 is TGTGCCAGCAGCCGTAGGGACAGGGGGGTCAGGGAGACCCAGTACTTC.

The gene calls are TRBV4-1 and TRBJ1-1; a possible D gene is TRBD1 (5 bases). Between the trimmed V and J ends, which lost 0 bases and 5 bases, there was a span of 13 bases. The CDR3 totals 15 residues. Germline CDR1 is MGHRA and CDR2 is YSYEKL. Here the CDR3 reads CASSQDNGGMTEAFF. CDR3 sequence (DNA): TGCGCCAGCAGCCAAGACAACGGGGGGATGACTGAAGCTTTCTTT.

The chain is built from TRBV27 and TRBJ2-7; 8 bases are shared with TRBD1. The junction had 7 bases not matched to a gene; V was cut back by 3 bases and J by 6 bases. This CDR3 is built from 14 residues. CDR1 is MNHEY and CDR2 is SMNVEV in the germline V gene (reference sequence). The CDR3 protein is CASSFRDRGGEQYF. As DNA, the CDR3 is TGTGCCAGCAGTTTCCGAGACAGGGGAGGCGAGCAGTACTTC.

The V gene is TRBV27, the J gene TRBJ1-5, with a weak D call TRBD1 (6 bases). Germline V CDR1 and CDR2: MNHEY, SMNVEV (reference sequence). The CDR3 extends over 16 amino acids. Deletions cut 2 bases from V and 6 bases from J, with 17 bases between. The CDR3 nucleotides read TGTGCCAGCAGTTTAATCGGCGTCAGGGGCGGTCAGCCCCAGCATTTT. Encoded protein: CASSLIGVRGGQPQHF.

The V and J genes are TRBV7-9 and TRBJ1-2; D is uncertain. CDR3 length: 13 amino acids. V shed 7 bases and J shed 2 bases, with 11 bases lying between them. Germline CDR1 and CDR2: SEHNR and FQNEAQ (reference sequence). In DNA, the CDR3 is TGTGCCAGCAACTGGGCGACAAACTATGGCTACACCTTC. Translation gives CASNWATNYGYTF.

The gene calls are TRBV5-1 and TRBJ1-1; 7 bases map to TRBD1. This CDR3 spans 15 amino acids. CDR1 is SGHRS and CDR2 is YFSETQ in the germline V gene. V trimming: 2 bases; J trimming: 1 base; junction bases outside the gene matches: 5. This chain's CDR3 is CASSFGTEQNTEAFF. In DNA form, the CDR3 reads TGCGCCAGCAGCTTCGGGACAGAACAGAACACTGAAGCTTTCTTT.

The J gene is TRBJ1-1, the V gene TRBV4-1; 9 bases fit TRBD1. The germline CDR1 and CDR2 sequences are MGHRA and YSYEKL. The CDR3 totals 15 residues. V lost 0 bases to trimming and J lost 10 bases; unmatched junction nucleotides: 9. This CDR3 reads CASSQEDSWGQGAFF. In DNA form, the CDR3 reads TGCGCCAGCAGCCAAGAGGACAGTTGGGGACAGGGAGCTTTCTTT.

CDR3 in amino acids: CASTLLSSGGINEQFF. The CDR3 nucleotides are TGTGCCAGCACCTTGCTCTCCAGCGGGGGGATTAATGAGCAGTTCTTC. The chain has TRBV2 and TRBJ2-1, with 9 bases that match TRBD2. CDR1 SNHLY and CDR2 FYNNEI come from the germline V gene. With 7 bases clipped from V and 7 bases from J, the junction kept 14 bases outside the gene matches. This CDR3 has 16 residues.

This chain uses TRBV19 with TRBJ1-5, with 7 bases identical to TRBD1. The CDR3 is made up of 18 amino acids. CDR1 is LNHDA, CDR2 SQIVND, per germline (reference sequence). With V trimmed by 5 bases and J by 1 base, 14 bases remained unmatched. The CDR3 coding sequence is TGTGCCAGTAGTCCGACAGGGCCCGTCTTTGTAAGCAATCAGCCCCAGCATTTT. Encoded protein: CASSPTGPVFVSNQPQHF. Drawing the rest from reference TRBV19 and TRBJ1-5, the complete variable domain is DGGITQSPKYLFRKEGQNVTLSCEQNLNHDAMYWYRQDPGQGLRLIYYSQIVNDFQKGDIAEGYSVSREKKESFPLTVTSAQKNPTAFYLCASSPTGPVFVSNQPQHFGDGTRLSIL.